The 17 T cell receptor beta chains in this list originate from one sample, sequenced in a study of cytomegalovirus exposure and HLA in healthy donors. The PCR had 60 Vbeta and 13 Jbeta primers. Clones were read by immunoSEQ multiplex PCR, and TCRdb kept only the in-frame ones, dropping some. The data show some 160,000 clones, roughly 73% seen once. The sequenced sample consisted of PBMCs. All receptors derive from a woman in her twenties or thirties in good health and CMV-seronegative.

The chain links TRBV5-1 to TRBJ2-3, with 14 nucleotides matching TRBD2. V lost 4 bases, J lost 5 bases, and 6 bases stayed unmatched. Germline V gene sequence: CDR1 SGHRS, CDR2 YFSETQ. The CDR3 runs 16 residues. For the CDR3, the DNA is TGCGCCAGCAGCAAGACTAGCGGGGGGGCCAGAGATACGCAGTATTTT. Amino acid sequence: CASSKTSGGARDTQYF.

There are a few counts of this clone. The V gene is TRBV2, the J gene TRBJ1-5; D gene unclear. The V gene's germline CDR1 is SNHLY and CDR2 FYNNEI. The CDR3 is made up of 15 amino acids. The V end was cut by 7 bases, the J end by 0 bases, with 13 bases between. The CDR3: CASILHNYSNQPQHF. CDR3 nucleotide sequence: TGTGCCAGCATCCTCCACAATTATAGCAATCAGCCCCAGCATTTT.

This clone was seen a handful of times. The chain carries TRBV2 and TRBJ1-1; D is perhaps TRBD1 (5 bases). The V end lost 3 bases, the J end lost 2 bases, and 13 bases lay between the germline ends. Germline V gives CDR1 SNHLY, CDR2 FYNNEI. The CDR3 covers 15 residues. The CDR3 DNA is TGTGCCAGCAGTGAGAATAAGGGGACTAACACTGAAGCTTTCTTT. This translates into CASSENKGTNTEAFF.

This sequence joins TRBV4-1 and TRBJ1-5; 8 nucleotides agree with TRBD1. The V segment lost 1 base and the J segment 5 bases; nucleotides outside the gene matches: 4. CDR3 length equals 15 residues. CDR1 and CDR2 (germline): MGHRA, YSYEKL. The DNA of the CDR3 is TGCGCCAGCAGCCAAGCCGACAGGGGATATCAGCCCCAGCATTTT. It is translated as CASSQADRGYQPQHF.

For this clone: An end of the junction does not agree with germline; a read error may underlie this. The chain recombines TRBV30 with TRBJ2-4; 10 positions match TRBD1. CDR1 and CDR2 from the germline V gene are GTSNPN and SVGIG (reference sequence). This CDR3 region has 15 residues. The CDR3 loop reads CAWTGTGAAKNSQYF. CDR3 DNA sequence: TGTGCCTGGACCGGGACAGGGGCAGCCAAAAACAGTCAGTACTTC.

This clone appeared a single time. This chain connects TRBV27 to TRBJ1-5, with D unclear. Germline CDR1 is MNHEY and CDR2 is SMNVEV (reference sequence). The CDR3 covers 12 residues. With 6 bases removed from V and 7 bases from J, the gap between germline ends came to 10 bases. CDR3 region: CASSFRGQPQHF. The CDR3 DNA reads TGTGCCAGCAGCTTCCGCGGGCAGCCCCAGCATTTT.

The chain is built from TRBV5-4 and TRBJ2-1, with 10 bases matching TRBD1. Germline V gene sequence: CDR1 SGHNT, CDR2 YYREEE (reference sequence). V lost 4 bases, J lost 12 bases, and 10 bases stayed unmatched. The CDR3 contains 14 residues. The CDR3 nucleotides are TGTGCCAGCAGCCCCCGGGACAGGGGCCTGAGGCAGTTCTTC. Its translation: CASSPRDRGLRQFF.

About this clone itself: The same CDR3 also results from other DNA sequences found in this sample. The rearrangement links TRBV2 to TRBJ2-3; tentatively, D is TRBD2 (6 bases). CDR1 is SNHLY and CDR2 is FYNNEI in the germline V gene. Trimming cost V 3 bases and J 1 base, with 8 bases left between them. The CDR3 runs 14 residues. CDR3 sequence (DNA): TGTGCCAGCAGTGACAGGGAGGGCACAGATACGCAGTATTTT. Translated, it gives CASSDREGTDTQYF.

The chain couples TRBV4-2 to TRBJ2-1, with 9 bases identical to TRBD2. This CDR3 spans 16 amino acids. Germline V lookup: CDR1 LGHNA, CDR2 YNFKEQ. Trimming took 1 base from V and 4 from J; bases not matched to a gene: 5. Here the CDR3 reads CASSQGASGEYNEQFF. The CDR3 nucleotides read TGTGCCAGCAGCCAAGGTGCTAGCGGGGAATACAATGAGCAGTTCTTC.

In its sample, this clone was seen a few times. The chain carries TRBV5-4 and TRBJ2-7; D unclear. The V end was cut by 4 bases, the J end by 0 bases, with 11 bases between. Germline values: CDR1 SGHNT, CDR2 YYREEE (reference sequence). CDR3 length equals 14 residues. The CDR3, as DNA: TGTGCCAGCAGCCCAACCGGGTTCTCCTACGAGCAGTACTTC. This translates into CASSPTGFSYEQYF.

This chain connects TRBV5-1 to TRBJ2-2; TRBD2 matches at 12 bases. Germline CDR1 reads SGHRS; CDR2 reads YFSETQ. This CDR3 has 21 amino acids. With V trimmed by 4 bases and J by 5 bases, 21 bases remained unmatched. The CDR3 nucleotides are TGCGCCAGCAGCCGCCTTGGGAAGACTAGCGGGGGCGCACAAAATACCGGGGAGCTGTTTTTT. Residues: CASSRLGKTSGGAQNTGELFF.

The chain carries TRBV13 and TRBJ1-6; 10 bases match TRBD1. V lost 0 bases to trimming and J lost 9 bases; unmatched junction nucleotides: 14. The germline V gene has CDR1 PRHDT and CDR2 FYEKMQ (reference sequence). There are 19 residues in the CDR3. The CDR3: CASSLGGTGASQFASPLHF. In DNA form, the CDR3 reads TGTGCCAGCAGCTTAGGAGGGACAGGGGCCTCTCAATTTGCTTCACCCCTCCACTTT. The entire variable domain, with the rest obtained from reference TRBV13 and TRBJ1-6, is as follows: AAGVIQSPRHLIKEKRETATLKCYPIPRHDTVYWYQQGPGQDPQFLISFYEKMQSDKGSIPDRFSAQQFSDYHSELNMSSLELGDSALYFCASSLGGTGASQFASPLHFGNGTRLTVT.

The rearrangement joins TRBV30 to TRBJ1-1, with TRBD1 matching over 7 bases. Trimming at V came to 2 bases and at J to 7 bases, leaving 4 bases not matched to a gene. Germline values: CDR1 GTSNPN, CDR2 SVGIG (reference sequence). This CDR3 contains 12 residues. CDR3 nucleotides: TGTGCCTGGAGTCCAGGGGGACGTGAAGCTTTCTTT. Protein: CAWSPGGREAFF.

The chain combines TRBV28 with TRBJ2-1; 9 nucleotides match TRBD2. CDR1 MDHEN and CDR2 SYDVKM come from the germline V gene. The ends lost 5 bases at V and 3 bases at J; junction bases unmatched: 2. The CDR3 is 14 amino acids. CDR3 in amino acids: CASSRLADYNEQFF. CDR3 sequence (DNA): TGTGCCAGCAGTCGACTAGCGGACTACAATGAGCAGTTCTTC. Full variable domain (missing parts from reference TRBV28 and TRBJ2-1): DVKVTQSSRYLVKRTGEKVFLECVQDMDHENMFWYRQDPGLGLRLIYFSYDVKMKEKGDIPEGYSVSREKKERFSLILESASTNQTSMYLCASSRLADYNEQFFGPGTRLTVL.

This clone was detected only a few times. This chain uses TRBV10-3 with TRBJ1-1; 7 bases align to TRBD1. This CDR3 contains 15 residues. The V gene end was trimmed by 10 bases and the J gene end by 5 bases; junction bases not matched to a gene: 16. CDR1 and CDR2 (germline): ENHRY, SYGVKD. The DNA for the CDR3 is TGTGCCACCGCGTCAGTAACAGGGGTGGAGACTGAAGCTTTCTTT. Amino acids: CATASVTGVETEAFF.

The genes are TRBV7-9 and TRBJ1-6; D gene ambiguous. This CDR3 spans 18 amino acids. Germline CDR1 is SEHNR and CDR2 is FQNEAQ (reference sequence). V shed 4 bases and J shed 0 bases, with 16 bases lying between them. DNA of the CDR3: TGTGCCAGCAGCTCCCTCCCGTCGGGGAGCTCCTATAATTCACCCCTCCACTTT. Protein sequence: CASSSLPSGSSYNSPLHF.

V is TRBV6-5 and J is TRBJ2-7, with D possibly being TRBD1 (6 bases). Trimming took off 2 bases at V and 3 bases at J, with 14 bases between the two ends. The CDR3 totals 15 residues. Germline CDR1 MNHEY, CDR2 SVGAGI. CDR3 DNA: TGTGCCAGCAGTTACCGCGACAGGTCGCGCTACGAGCAGTACTTC. It yields the protein CASSYRDRSRYEQYF.